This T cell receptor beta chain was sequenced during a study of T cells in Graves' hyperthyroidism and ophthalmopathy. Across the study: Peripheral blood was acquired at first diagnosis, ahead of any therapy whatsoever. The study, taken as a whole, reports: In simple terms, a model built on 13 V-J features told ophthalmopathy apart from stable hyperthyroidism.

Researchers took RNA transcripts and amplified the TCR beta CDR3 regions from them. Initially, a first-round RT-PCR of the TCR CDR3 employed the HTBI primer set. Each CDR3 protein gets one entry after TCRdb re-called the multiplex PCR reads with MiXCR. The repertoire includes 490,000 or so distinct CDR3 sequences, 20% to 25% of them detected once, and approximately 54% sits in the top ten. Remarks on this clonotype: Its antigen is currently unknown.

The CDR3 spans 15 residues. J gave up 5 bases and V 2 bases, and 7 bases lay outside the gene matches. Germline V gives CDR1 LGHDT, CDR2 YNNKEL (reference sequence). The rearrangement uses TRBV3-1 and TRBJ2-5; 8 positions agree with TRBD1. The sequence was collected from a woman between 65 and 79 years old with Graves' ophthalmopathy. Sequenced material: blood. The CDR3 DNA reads TGTGCCAGCAGCCAACAGACAGGGGCATACGAGACCCAGTACTTC. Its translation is CASSQQTGAYETQYF.